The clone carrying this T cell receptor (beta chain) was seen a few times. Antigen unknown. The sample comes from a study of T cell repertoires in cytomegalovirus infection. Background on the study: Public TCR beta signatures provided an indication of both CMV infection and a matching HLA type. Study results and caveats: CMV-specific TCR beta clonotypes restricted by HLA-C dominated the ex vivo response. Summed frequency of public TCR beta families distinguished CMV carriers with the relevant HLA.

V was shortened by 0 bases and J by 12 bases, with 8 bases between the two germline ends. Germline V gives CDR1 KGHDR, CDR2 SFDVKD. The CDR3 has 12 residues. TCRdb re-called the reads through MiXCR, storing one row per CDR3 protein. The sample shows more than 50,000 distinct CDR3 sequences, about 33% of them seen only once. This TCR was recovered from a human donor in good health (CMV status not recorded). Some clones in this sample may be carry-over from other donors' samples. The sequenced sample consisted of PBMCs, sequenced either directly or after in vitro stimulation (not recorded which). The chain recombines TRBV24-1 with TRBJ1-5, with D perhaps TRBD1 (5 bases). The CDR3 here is CATSDLYRRQHF. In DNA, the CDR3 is TGTGCCACCAGTGATTTGTACAGGCGCCAGCATTTT.